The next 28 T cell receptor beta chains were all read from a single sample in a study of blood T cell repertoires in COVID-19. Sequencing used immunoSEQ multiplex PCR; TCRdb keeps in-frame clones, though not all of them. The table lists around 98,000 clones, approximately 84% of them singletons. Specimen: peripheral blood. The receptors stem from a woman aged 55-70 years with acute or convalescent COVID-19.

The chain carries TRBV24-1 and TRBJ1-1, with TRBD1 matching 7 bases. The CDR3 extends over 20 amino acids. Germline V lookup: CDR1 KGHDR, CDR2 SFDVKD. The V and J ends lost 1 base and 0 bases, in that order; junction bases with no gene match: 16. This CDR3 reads CATSDFSLTGVRKMNTEAFF. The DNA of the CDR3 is TGTGCCACCAGTGATTTCTCCTTAACAGGGGTTCGTAAGATGAACACTGAAGCTTTCTTT.

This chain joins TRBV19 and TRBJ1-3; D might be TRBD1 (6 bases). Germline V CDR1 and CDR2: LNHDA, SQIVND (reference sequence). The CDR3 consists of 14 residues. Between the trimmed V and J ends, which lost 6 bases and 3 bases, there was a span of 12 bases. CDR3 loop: CASSSTGSGNTIYF. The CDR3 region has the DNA TGTGCCAGTAGCTCTACAGGGAGTGGAAACACCATATATTTT.

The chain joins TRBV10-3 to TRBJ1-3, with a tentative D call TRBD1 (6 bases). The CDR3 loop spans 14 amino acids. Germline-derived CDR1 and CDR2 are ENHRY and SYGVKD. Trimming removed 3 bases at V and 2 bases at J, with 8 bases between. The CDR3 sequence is CAISEQGAGNTIYF. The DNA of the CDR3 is TGTGCCATCAGTGAACAGGGTGCTGGAAACACCATATATTTT.

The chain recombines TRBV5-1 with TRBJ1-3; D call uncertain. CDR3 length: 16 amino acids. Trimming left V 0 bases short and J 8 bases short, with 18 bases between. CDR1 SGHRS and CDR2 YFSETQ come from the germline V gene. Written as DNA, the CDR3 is TGCGCCAGCAGCTTGGGACCCGCCTGGGAGGGAGACACCATATATTTT. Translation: CASSLGPAWEGDTIYF.

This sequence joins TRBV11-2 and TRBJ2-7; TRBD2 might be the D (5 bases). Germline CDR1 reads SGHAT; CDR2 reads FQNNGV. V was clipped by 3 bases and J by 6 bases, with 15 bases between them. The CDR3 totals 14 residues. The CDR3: CASSFGSLGVEQYF. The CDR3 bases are TGTGCCAGCAGCTTTGGCTCCCTCGGGGTCGAGCAGTACTTC.

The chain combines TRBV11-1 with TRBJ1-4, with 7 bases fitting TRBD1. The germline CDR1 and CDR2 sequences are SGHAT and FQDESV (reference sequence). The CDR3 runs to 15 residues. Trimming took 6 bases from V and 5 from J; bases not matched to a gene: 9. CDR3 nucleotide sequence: TGTGCCAGCAGTCCCCGGGGACAGAAGAATGAAAAACTGTTTTTT. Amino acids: CASSPRGQKNEKLFF.

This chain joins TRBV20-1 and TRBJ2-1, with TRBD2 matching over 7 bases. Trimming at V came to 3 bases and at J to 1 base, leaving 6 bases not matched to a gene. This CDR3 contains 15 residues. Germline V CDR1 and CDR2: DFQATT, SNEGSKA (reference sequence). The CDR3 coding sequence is TGCAGTGCTAGTCACCTAGCGGAGTCCTACAATGAGCAGTTCTTC. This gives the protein CSASHLAESYNEQFF.

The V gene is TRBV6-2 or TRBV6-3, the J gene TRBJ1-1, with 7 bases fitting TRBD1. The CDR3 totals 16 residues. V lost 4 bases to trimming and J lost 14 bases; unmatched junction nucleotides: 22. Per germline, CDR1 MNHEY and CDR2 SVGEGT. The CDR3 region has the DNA TGTGCCAGCAGTTCTCGCGGGGAAAGGGGGCTTCGAACCCGCTTCTTT. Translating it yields CASSSRGERGLRTRFF.

As DNA, the CDR3 is TGTGCCAGCAGCCCTACTGGGCGTGGGGCCAACGTCCTGACTTTC. Protein: CASSPTGRGANVLTF. This chain links TRBV6-6 with TRBJ2-6; D remains ambiguous. Looked up from germline, CDR1 is MNHNY and CDR2 is SVGAGI (reference sequence). The CDR3 has 15 residues. Trimming shortened V by 6 bases and J by 3 bases, and 12 bases separated the two germline ends.

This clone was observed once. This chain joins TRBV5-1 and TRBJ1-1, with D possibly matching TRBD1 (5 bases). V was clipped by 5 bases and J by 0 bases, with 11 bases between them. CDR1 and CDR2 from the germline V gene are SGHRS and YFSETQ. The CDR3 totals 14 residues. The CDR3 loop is CASRGTQMNTEAFF. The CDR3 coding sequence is TGCGCCAGCAGGGGGACTCAAATGAACACTGAAGCTTTCTTT.

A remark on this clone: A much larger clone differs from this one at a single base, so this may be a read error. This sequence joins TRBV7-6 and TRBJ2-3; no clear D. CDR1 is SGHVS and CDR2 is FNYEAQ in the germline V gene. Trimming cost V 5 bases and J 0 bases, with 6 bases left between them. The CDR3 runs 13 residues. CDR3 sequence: CASSLASTDTQYF. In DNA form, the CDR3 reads TGTGCCAGCAGCCTGGCTAGCACAGATACGCAGTATTTT.

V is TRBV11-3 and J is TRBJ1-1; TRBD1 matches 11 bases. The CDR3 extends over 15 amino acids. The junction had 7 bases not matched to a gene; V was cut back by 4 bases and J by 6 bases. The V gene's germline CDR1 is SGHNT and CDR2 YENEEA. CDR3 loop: CASSSDRGRVPEAFF. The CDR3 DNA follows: TGTGCCAGCAGCTCGGACAGGGGGCGCGTCCCTGAAGCTTTCTTT.

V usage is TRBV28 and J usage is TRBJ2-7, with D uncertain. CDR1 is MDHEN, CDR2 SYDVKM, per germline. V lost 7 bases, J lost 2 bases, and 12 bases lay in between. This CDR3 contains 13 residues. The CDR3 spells CASTPGLTYEQYF. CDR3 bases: TGTGCCAGCACCCCCGGTCTTACCTACGAGCAGTACTTC. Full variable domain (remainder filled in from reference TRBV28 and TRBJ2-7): DVKVTQSSRYLVKRTGEKVFLECVQDMDHENMFWYRQDPGLGLRLIYFSYDVKMKEKGDIPEGYSVSREKKERFSLILESASTNQTSMYLCASTPGLTYEQYFGPGTRLTVT.

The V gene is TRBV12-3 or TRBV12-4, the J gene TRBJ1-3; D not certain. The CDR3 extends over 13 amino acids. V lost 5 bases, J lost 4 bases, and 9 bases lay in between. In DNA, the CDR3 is TGTGCCAGCAGTGAAACACCCGGAAACACCATATATTTT. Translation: CASSETPGNTIYF.

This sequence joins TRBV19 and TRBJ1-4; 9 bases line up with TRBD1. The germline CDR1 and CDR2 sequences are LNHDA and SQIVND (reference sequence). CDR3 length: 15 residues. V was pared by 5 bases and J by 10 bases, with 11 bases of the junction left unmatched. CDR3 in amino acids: CASSDPGQGLRKLFF. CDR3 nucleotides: TGTGCCAGTAGTGACCCGGGACAGGGCCTGAGAAAACTGTTTTTT.

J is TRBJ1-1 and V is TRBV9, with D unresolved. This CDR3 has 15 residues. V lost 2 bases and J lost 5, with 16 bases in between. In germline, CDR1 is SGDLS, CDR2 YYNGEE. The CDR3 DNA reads TGTGCCAGCAGCGTCCCCTGGGAGGGTGCGACTGAAGCTTTCTTT. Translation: CASSVPWEGATEAFF.

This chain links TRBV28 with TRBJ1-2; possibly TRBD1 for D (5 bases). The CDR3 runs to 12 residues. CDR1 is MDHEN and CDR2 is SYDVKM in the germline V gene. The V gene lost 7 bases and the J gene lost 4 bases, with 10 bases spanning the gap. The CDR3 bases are TGTGCCAGCACCCAGGGAGGCTATGGCTACACCTTC. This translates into CASTQGGYGYTF.

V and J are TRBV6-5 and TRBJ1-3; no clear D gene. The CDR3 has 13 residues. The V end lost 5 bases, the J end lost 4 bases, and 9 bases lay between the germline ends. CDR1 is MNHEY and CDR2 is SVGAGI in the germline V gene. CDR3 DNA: TGTGCCAGCAGTAGGAGTAAAGGAAACACCATATATTTT. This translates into CASSRSKGNTIYF.

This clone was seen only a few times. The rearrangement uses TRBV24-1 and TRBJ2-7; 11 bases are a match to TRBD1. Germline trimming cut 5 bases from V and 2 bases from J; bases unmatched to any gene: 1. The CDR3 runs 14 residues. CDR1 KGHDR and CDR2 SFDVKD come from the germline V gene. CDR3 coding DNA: TGTGCCACCAGTGCGGGACAGGGGGCCTACGAGCAGTACTTC. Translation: CATSAGQGAYEQYF.

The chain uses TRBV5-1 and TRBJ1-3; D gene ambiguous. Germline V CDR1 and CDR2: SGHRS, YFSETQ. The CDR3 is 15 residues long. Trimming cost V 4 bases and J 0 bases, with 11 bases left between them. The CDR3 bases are TGCGCCAGCAGCGTGCAGGCTACCTCTGGAAACACCATATATTTT. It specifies CASSVQATSGNTIYF.

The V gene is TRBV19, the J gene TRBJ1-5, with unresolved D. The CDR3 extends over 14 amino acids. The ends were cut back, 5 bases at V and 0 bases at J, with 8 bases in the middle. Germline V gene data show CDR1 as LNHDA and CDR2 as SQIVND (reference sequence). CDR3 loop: CASSSVYSNQPQHF. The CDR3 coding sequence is TGTGCCAGTAGTTCTGTATATAGCAATCAGCCCCAGCATTTT.

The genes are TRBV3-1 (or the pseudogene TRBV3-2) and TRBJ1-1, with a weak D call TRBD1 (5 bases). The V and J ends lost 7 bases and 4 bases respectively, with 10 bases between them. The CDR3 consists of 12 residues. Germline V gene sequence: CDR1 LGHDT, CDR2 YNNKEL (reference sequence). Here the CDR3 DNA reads TGTGCCAGCACCCGGGGGGGCACTGAAGCTTTCTTT. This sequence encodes CASTRGGTEAFF.

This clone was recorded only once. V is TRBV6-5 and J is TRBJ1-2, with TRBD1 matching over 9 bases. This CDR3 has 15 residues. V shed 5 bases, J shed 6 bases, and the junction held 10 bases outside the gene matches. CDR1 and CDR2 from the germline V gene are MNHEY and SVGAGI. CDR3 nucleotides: TGTGCCAGCAGTCAATCGGGGACAGGGCGGCATGGCTACACCTTC. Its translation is CASSQSGTGRHGYTF.

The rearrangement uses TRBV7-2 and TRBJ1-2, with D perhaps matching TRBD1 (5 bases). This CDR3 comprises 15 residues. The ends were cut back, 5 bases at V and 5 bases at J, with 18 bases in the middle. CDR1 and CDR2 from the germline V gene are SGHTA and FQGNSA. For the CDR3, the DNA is TGTGCCAGCAGCCCAGTAGGACATTCCGGGTATGGCTACACCTTC. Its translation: CASSPVGHSGYGYTF.

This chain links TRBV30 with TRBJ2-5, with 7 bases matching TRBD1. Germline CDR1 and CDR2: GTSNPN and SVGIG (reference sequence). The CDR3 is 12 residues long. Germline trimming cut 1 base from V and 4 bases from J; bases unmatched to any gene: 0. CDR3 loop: CAWSEGAETQYF. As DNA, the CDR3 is TGTGCCTGGAGTGAGGGGGCAGAGACCCAGTACTTC.

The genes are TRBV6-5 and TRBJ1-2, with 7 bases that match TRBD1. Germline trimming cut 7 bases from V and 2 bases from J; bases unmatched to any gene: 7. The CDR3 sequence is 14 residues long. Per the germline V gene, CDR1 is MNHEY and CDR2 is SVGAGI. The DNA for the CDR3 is TGTGCCAGCAATACGGGGACAGCCAACTATGGCTACACCTTC. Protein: CASNTGTANYGYTF.

The CDR3 bases are TGTGCCAGTAGTATCTGGGGGCGGGACACTGAAGCTTTCTTT. Protein: CASSIWGRDTEAFF. The gene calls are TRBV19 and TRBJ1-1; the D gene is possibly TRBD1 (6 bases). Per germline, CDR1 LNHDA and CDR2 SQIVND (reference sequence). The CDR3 is 14 amino acids. V was trimmed by 3 bases and J by 3 bases, leaving 11 bases between them.

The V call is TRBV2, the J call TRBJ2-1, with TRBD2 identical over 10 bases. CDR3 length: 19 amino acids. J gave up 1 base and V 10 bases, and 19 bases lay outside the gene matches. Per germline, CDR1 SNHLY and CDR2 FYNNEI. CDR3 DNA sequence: TGTGCCAACCAAAAAGGGGGACTAGCGATATCCAGGTCCTACAATGAGCAGTTCTTC. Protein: CANQKGGLAISRSYNEQFF.